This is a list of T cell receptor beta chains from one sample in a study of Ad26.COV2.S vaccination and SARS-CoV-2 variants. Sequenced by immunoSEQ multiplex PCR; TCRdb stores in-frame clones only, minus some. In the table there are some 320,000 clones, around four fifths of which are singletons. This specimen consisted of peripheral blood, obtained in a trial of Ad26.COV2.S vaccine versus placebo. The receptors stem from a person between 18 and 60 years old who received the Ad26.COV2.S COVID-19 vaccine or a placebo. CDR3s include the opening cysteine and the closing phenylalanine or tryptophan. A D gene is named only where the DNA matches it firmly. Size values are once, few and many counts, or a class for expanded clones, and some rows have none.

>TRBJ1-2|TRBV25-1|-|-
CASSTLDRLRYTF
TGTGCCAGCAGTACCCTAGATCGTCTCCGCTACACCTTC
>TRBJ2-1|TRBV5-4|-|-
CASSERTLPDNEQFF
TGTGCCAGCAGCGAGAGGACCCTTCCCGACAATGAGCAGTTCTTC
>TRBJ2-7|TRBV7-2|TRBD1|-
CASSLIPQGVGEQYF
TGTGCCAGCAGCTTGATTCCACAGGGGGTGGGCGAGCAGTACTTC
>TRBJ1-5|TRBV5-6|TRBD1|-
CASSSLGDRANQPQHF
TGTGCCAGCAGCTCCCTTGGGGACAGGGCCAATCAGCCCCAGCATTTT
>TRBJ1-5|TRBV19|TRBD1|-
CASSPRDRGPIGSSFNSNQPQHF
TGTGCCAGTAGTCCTCGGGACAGGGGGCCCATAGGGTCCTCTTTTAATAGCAATCAGCCCCAGCATTTT
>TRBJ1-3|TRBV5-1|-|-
CASSLADSGNTIYF
TGCGCCAGCAGCTTGGCGGACTCTGGAAACACCATATATTTT
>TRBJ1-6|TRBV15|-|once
CATSRDRRGAGSPLHF
TGTGCCACCAGCAGAGATCGAAGGGGGGCGGGTTCACCCCTCCACTTT
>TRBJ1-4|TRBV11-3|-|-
CASSLNRAGGNEKLFF
TGTGCCAGCAGCTTAAATCGGGCCGGGGGTAATGAAAAACTGTTTTTT
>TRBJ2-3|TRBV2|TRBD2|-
CASIRGGGPGTDTQYF
TGTGCCAGCATCCGAGGCGGGGGGCCCGGCACAGATACGCAGTATTTT
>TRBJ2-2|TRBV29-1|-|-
CSERRKNTGELFF
TGCAGCGAGAGACGGAAGAACACCGGGGAGCTGTTTTTT
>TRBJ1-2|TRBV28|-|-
CASSLRGKYYGYTF
TGTGCCAGCAGTTTAAGGGGAAAATACTATGGCTACACCTTC
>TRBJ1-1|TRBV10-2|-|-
CASIARVGGMNTEAFF
TGCGCCAGCATTGCCCGGGTGGGCGGCATGAACACTGAAGCTTTCTTT
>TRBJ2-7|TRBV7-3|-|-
CASSFGDFGDEQYF
TGTGCCAGCAGCTTCGGGGATTTCGGTGACGAGCAGTACTTC
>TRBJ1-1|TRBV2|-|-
CASNSLQRTEAFF
TGTGCCAGCAATTCTCTACAGCGCACTGAAGCTTTCTTT
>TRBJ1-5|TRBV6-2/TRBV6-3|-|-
CASSSMGGNQPQHF
TGTGCCAGCAGTAGTATGGGGGGGAATCAGCCCCAGCATTTT
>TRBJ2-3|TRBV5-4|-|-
CASSPGQNTDTQYF
TGTGCCAGCAGCCCCGGACAGAACACAGATACGCAGTATTTT
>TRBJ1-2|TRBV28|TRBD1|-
CASSYGGTGNYGYTF
TGTGCCAGCAGTTACGGGGGGACAGGGAACTATGGCTACACCTTC
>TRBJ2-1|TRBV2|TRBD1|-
CAVRTGEMNEQFF
TGTGCCGTTCGGACAGGGGAAATGAATGAGCAGTTCTTC
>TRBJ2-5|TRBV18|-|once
CASSPGLETQYF
TGTGCCAGCTCACCAGGGTTAGAGACCCAGTACTTC
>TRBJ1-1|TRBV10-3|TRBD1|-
CAISEPPGGGSAEAFF
TGTGCCATCAGTGAGCCTCCAGGGGGGGGATCTGCTGAAGCTTTCTTT
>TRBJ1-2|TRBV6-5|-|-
CASSYSKGIYGYTF
TGTGCCAGCAGTTACTCGAAGGGCATCTATGGCTACACCTTC
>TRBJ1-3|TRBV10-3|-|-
CATAFGMSGNTIYF
TGTGCCACCGCATTTGGCATGTCTGGAAACACCATATATTTT
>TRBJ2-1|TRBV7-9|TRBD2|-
CASRLAVYNEQFF
TGTGCCAGCCGACTAGCGGTCTACAATGAGCAGTTCTTC
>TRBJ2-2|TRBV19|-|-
CASSIVRETGELFF
TGTGCCAGTAGTATTGTGCGGGAAACCGGGGAGCTGTTTTTT
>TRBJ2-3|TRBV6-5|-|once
CASRVDTRRTDTQYF
TGTGCCAGCAGGGTTGACACCCGTCGTACAGATACGCAGTATTTT
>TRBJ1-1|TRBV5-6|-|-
CASSLASRDTEAFF
TGTGCCAGCAGCTTGGCCTCGAGGGACACTGAAGCTTTCTTT
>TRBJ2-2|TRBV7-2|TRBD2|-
CASSFRAGGLTGELFF
TGTGCCAGCAGCTTCCGGGCGGGGGGGCTCACCGGGGAGCTGTTTTTT
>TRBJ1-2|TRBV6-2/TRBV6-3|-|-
CASSYSRELSYGYTF
TGTGCCAGCAGTTACTCGCGGGAGTTGAGCTATGGCTACACCTTC
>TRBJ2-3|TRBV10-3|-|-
CAISESSDTQYF
TGTGCCATCAGTGAGTCTTCAGATACGCAGTATTTT
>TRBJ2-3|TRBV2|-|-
CASSGPESSTDTQYF
TGTGCCAGCAGTGGACCAGAGAGCTCCACAGATACGCAGTATTTT
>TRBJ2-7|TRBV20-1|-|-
CSARDNHEQYF
TGCAGTGCTAGAGACAACCACGAGCAGTACTTC
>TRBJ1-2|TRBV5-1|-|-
CASSLEGLHGYTF
TGCGCCAGCAGCTTGGAGGGACTTCATGGCTACACCTTC
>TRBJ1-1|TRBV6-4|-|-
CASSAPGFWAGLGSEAFF
TGTGCCAGCAGTGCGCCGGGGTTTTGGGCAGGGTTGGGATCTGAAGCTTTCTTT
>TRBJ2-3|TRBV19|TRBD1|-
CASSLQGAGADTQYF
TGTGCCAGTAGCTTACAGGGGGCTGGGGCAGATACGCAGTATTTT
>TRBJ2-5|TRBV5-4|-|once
CASSLRGETQYF
TGTGCCAGCAGCTTACGGGGAGAGACCCAGTACTTC
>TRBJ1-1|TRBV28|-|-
CASSSLTRGNTEAFF
TGTGCCAGCAGTTCCCTGACAAGGGGGAACACTGAAGCTTTCTTT
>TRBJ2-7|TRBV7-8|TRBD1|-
CASSLVRQGSYEQYF
TGTGCCAGCAGCTTAGTCCGACAGGGGTCCTACGAGCAGTACTTC
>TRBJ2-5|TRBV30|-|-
CAWSWIALEGTQYF
TGTGCCTGGTCGTGGATAGCGCTCGAAGGGACCCAGTACTTC
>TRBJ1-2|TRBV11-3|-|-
CASSSSGGLANYGYTF
TGTGCCAGCAGCTCCTCCGGGGGGCTAGCTAACTATGGCTACACCTTC
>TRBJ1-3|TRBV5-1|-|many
CASSPNPRGSGNTIYF
TGCGCCAGCAGCCCCAATCCCAGGGGCTCTGGAAACACCATATATTTT
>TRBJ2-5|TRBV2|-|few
CASSEALKTQYF
TGTGCCAGCAGTGAAGCTCTGAAGACCCAGTACTTC
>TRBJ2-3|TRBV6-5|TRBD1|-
CASRPLGQGTDTQYF
TGTGCCAGCAGACCCCTTGGACAGGGCACAGATACGCAGTATTTT
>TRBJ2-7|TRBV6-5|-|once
CASTASAAYEQYF
TGTGCCAGCACTGCCTCAGCTGCCTACGAGCAGTACTTC
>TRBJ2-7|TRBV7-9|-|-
CASSFAVSYEQYF
TGTGCCAGCAGCTTCGCAGTCTCCTACGAGCAGTACTTC
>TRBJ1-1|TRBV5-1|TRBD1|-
CASSFHRGEGAEAFF
TGCGCCAGCAGCTTTCACAGGGGCGAAGGTGCTGAAGCTTTCTTT
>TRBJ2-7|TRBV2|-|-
CASSDRGLEQYF
TGTGCCAGCAGTGACCGTGGCCTCGAGCAGTACTTC
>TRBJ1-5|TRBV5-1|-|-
CASSLAPGNQPQHF
TGCGCCAGCAGCTTGGCCCCGGGCAATCAGCCCCAGCATTTT
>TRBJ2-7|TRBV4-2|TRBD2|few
CASSRTSGGSDYEQYF
TGTGCCAGCAGCCGGACTAGCGGGGGCTCTGACTACGAGCAGTACTTC
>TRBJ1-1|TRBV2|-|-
CASSERPGAPEAFF
TGTGCCAGCAGTGAACGACCAGGGGCCCCTGAAGCTTTCTTT
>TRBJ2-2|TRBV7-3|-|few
CASSPGFTGELFF
TGTGCCAGCAGCCCAGGATTCACCGGGGAGCTGTTTTTT